Below, 32 T cell receptor beta chains from the same sample are listed, as sequenced in a study of shared clonotypes between healthy human individuals (dated by TCRdb to the early 2020s). The library was made by the immunoSEQ multiplex PCR assay. TCRdb re-hosts the immuneACCESS table, in-frame sequences only. Its copies lack some clones; in the studies checked, an unresolved V gene accounts for under half of them, and the cause for the rest is not known. In this sample the table shows some 2,000,000 clones, roughly 95% of which occur a single time. The top ten clones comprise 0.9% to 1.4% of the sample. CD8 naive samples were obtained by positive selection for CCR7 among CD45RO-negative cells, yielding a CD45RA+CCR7+ population from which TemRA cells were excluded. The sample was naive CD8+ T cells sorted from blood. The cell subset or site label, as the study defines it: CD45RA+CCR7+. The receptors stem from a young man in good health.

The CDR3 spells CASSDDGNPYNEQFF. Written as DNA, the CDR3 is TGTGCCAGCAGTGACGATGGAAATCCCTACAATGAGCAGTTCTTC. The chain combines TRBV6-4 with TRBJ2-1; D is undetermined. The V gene lost 2 bases and the J gene lost 2 bases, with 10 bases spanning the gap. The CDR3 length is 15 residues. Germline-derived CDR1 and CDR2 are MRHNA and SNTAGT.

This clone was detected a few times. Other DNA sequences in this specimen translate into the identical CDR3. The chain recombines TRBV7-9 with TRBJ1-2; 9 bases match TRBD1. The CDR3 spans 13 residues. Germline trimming cut 4 bases from V and 6 bases from J; bases unmatched to any gene: 3. Germline CDR1 reads SEHNR; CDR2 reads FQNEAQ (reference sequence). CDR3 region: CASSSGTGNGYTF. CDR3 nucleotides: TGTGCCAGCAGCTCCGGGACAGGGAATGGCTACACCTTC.

CDR3 amino acids: CASSLTGEFGNQPQHF. The CDR3 DNA follows: TGTGCCAGCAGCCTGACAGGGGAGTTTGGCAATCAGCCCCAGCATTTT. V is TRBV5-4 and J is TRBJ1-5; 8 positions match TRBD1. The ends lost 4 bases at V and 2 bases at J; junction bases unmatched: 8. CDR3 length: 16 amino acids. Germline lookup yields CDR1 SGHNT and CDR2 YYREEE (reference sequence).

CDR3 nucleotide sequence: TGTGCCAGCAGCTATGAACCGGCCGGATCGGGCCCGGGTGAAAAACTGTTTTTT. Its translation: CASSYEPAGSGPGEKLFF. The J gene is TRBJ1-4, the V gene TRBV7-2, with D hard to call. The CDR3 length is 18 residues. The V gene lost 4 bases and the J gene lost 7 bases, with 25 bases spanning the gap. Germline V gives CDR1 SGHTA, CDR2 FQGNSA.

Concerning this clone itself: At the DNA level, this CDR3 is encoded by other sequences in the same sample as well. The chain employs TRBV11-2 and TRBJ1-2; D ambiguous. Trimming removed 1 base at V and 4 bases at J, with 7 bases between. The CDR3 is 13 residues long. Germline CDR1 is SGHAT and CDR2 is FQNNGV. Here the CDR3 reads CASSLGQFYGYTF. As DNA, the CDR3 is TGTGCCAGCAGCTTAGGGCAGTTCTATGGCTACACCTTC.

The chain uses TRBV10-3 and TRBJ2-3, with 7 bases aligning to TRBD2. The germline V gene has CDR1 ENHRY and CDR2 SYGVKD. CDR3 length: 16 amino acids. V trimming: 3 bases; J trimming: 0 bases; junction bases outside the gene matches: 6. The CDR3 loop is CAISEGPAGSTDTQYF. CDR3 nucleotides: TGTGCCATCAGTGAAGGCCCAGCGGGGAGCACAGATACGCAGTATTTT.

The gene calls are TRBV13 and TRBJ2-7, with a weak D call TRBD2 (6 bases). Germline CDR1 reads PRHDT; CDR2 reads FYEKMQ (reference sequence). The length of the CDR3 is 15 residues. Between the trimmed V and J ends, which lost 1 base and 0 bases, there was a span of 10 bases. The CDR3 loop is CASSLEAGSSYEQYF. DNA of the CDR3: TGTGCCAGCAGCTTAGAGGCGGGGAGCTCCTACGAGCAGTACTTC. The whole variable domain, remainder taken from reference TRBV13 and TRBJ2-7, is AAGVIQSPRHLIKEKRETATLKCYPIPRHDTVYWYQQGPGQDPQFLISFYEKMQSDKGSIPDRFSAQQFSDYHSELNMSSLELGDSALYFCASSLEAGSSYEQYFGPGTRLTVT.

The J gene is TRBJ2-1, the V gene TRBV27, with 11 nucleotides matching TRBD2. Trimming at V came to 5 bases and at J to 8 bases, leaving 8 bases not matched to a gene. CDR3 length equals 15 residues. Per the germline V gene, CDR1 is MNHEY and CDR2 is SMNVEV (reference sequence). CDR3 nucleotide sequence: TGTGCCAGCAGTCCAACTAGCGGGGGTAGATATGAGCAGTTCTTC. Its protein is CASSPTSGGRYEQFF.

This chain connects TRBV6-1 to TRBJ2-7; D unclear. V dropped 1 base and J dropped 6 bases, with 13 bases sitting between them. Germline CDR1 and CDR2: MNHNS and SASEGT. This CDR3 has 14 amino acids. The CDR3 protein is CASSEGPLFGEQYF. The CDR3 nucleotides are TGTGCCAGCAGTGAAGGTCCCCTATTTGGCGAGCAGTACTTC.

Note on this clone: The sample carries other DNA sequences with the same CDR3. The CDR3 protein is CASSQVEGGEQFF. CDR3 DNA sequence: TGCGCCAGCAGCCAAGTAGAAGGCGGGGAGCAGTTCTTC. This chain links TRBV4-3 with TRBJ2-1; the D gene is possibly TRBD2 (5 bases). Germline CDR1 LGHNA, CDR2 YSLEER. This CDR3 contains 13 residues. Deletions cut 1 base from V and 10 bases from J, with 11 bases between.

This CDR3 is CASSTAGQGRYLYEQYF. The CDR3 region has the DNA TGTGCCAGCAGCACCGCCGGACAGGGGCGATATCTATACGAGCAGTACTTC. V usage is TRBV11-2 and J usage is TRBJ2-7; 9 nucleotides agree with TRBD1. The CDR3 has 17 residues. Trimming removed 5 bases from V and 4 bases from J; junction bases left unmatched: 15. Germline V gene sequence: CDR1 SGHAT, CDR2 FQNNGV.

In its sample, this clone was seen once. Here the CDR3 reads CASSFGGPELFF. DNA of the CDR3: TGTGCCAGCAGCTTCGGGGGACCGGAGCTGTTTTTT. J is TRBJ2-2 and V is TRBV5-6; D may be TRBD2 (6 bases). The V and J ends lost 2 bases and 10 bases respectively, with 9 bases between them. Germline V gene sequence: CDR1 SGHDT, CDR2 YYEEEE. CDR3 size: 12 residues.

The J gene is TRBJ1-2, the V gene TRBV4-1; 7 bases map to TRBD1. V shed 1 base and J 3 bases; nucleotides not matched to a gene: 8. The CDR3 totals 16 residues. Germline V gives CDR1 MGHRA, CDR2 YSYEKL. The CDR3 DNA sequence: TGCGCCAGCAGCCAAGCACCCGAGGGGGCGCACTATGGCTACACCTTC. It encodes CASSQAPEGAHYGYTF.

This rearrangement joins TRBV9 to TRBJ1-1; TRBD1 might be the D (6 bases). V gave up 6 bases and J gave up 2 bases, with 11 bases separating them. Germline CDR1 reads SGDLS; CDR2 reads YYNGEE. This CDR3 has 13 residues. This chain's CDR3 is CASNQGLNTEAFF. As DNA, the CDR3 is TGTGCCAGCAATCAGGGGCTTAACACTGAAGCTTTCTTT.

Details on this clone: Other nucleotide sequences from this sample produce the same CDR3. The gene calls are TRBV6-5 and TRBJ2-2; D tentatively fits TRBD1 or TRBD2 (5 bases each). The CDR3 loop spans 12 amino acids. Deletions cut 6 bases from V and 5 bases from J, with 7 bases between. Germline CDR1 and CDR2: MNHEY and SVGAGI. CDR3: CASSWGTGELFF. The DNA for the CDR3 is TGTGCCAGCAGCTGGGGGACCGGGGAGCTGTTTTTT.

V gene TRBV1 combines with J gene TRBJ2-1; the listed D gene, TRBD2, was not tested against the DNA. TRBV1 is labeled a pseudogene. This CDR3 spans 15 amino acids. Here the CDR3 reads CTSSLYGTPDNEQFF. The CDR3 DNA reads as TGCACCAGCAGCCTCTACGGGACTCCAGACAATGAGCAGTTCTTC.

The rearrangement links TRBV18 to TRBJ1-2; 9 bases map to TRBD1. From germline, CDR1 is KGHSH and CDR2 LQKENI. There are 14 residues in the CDR3. J lost 2 bases, V lost 3 bases, and 1 base had no gene match. This chain's CDR3 is CASSPDRGNYGYTF. CDR3 DNA: TGTGCCAGCTCACCGGACAGGGGCAACTATGGCTACACCTTC.

The J gene is TRBJ1-3, the V gene TRBV30, with 9 nucleotides matching TRBD1. V lost 5 bases to trimming and J lost 4 bases; unmatched junction nucleotides: 6. CDR3 size: 14 residues. Per germline, CDR1 GTSNPN and CDR2 SVGIG (reference sequence). CDR3 in amino acids: CAWDRTGVGNTIYF. The DNA of the CDR3 is TGTGCCTGGGACCGGACAGGGGTAGGAAACACCATATATTTT.

V is TRBV13 and J is TRBJ2-7; 11 bases fit TRBD2. V dropped 5 bases and J dropped 2; count of bases not matched to a gene: 11. The CDR3 extends over 17 amino acids. Germline V gene lookup returns CDR1 PRHDT and CDR2 FYEKMQ (reference sequence). The DNA for the CDR3 is TGTGCCAGCAGCCCGAGCGGTCTAGCGGGAGGCCCCTACGAGCAGTACTTC. Its translation: CASSPSGLAGGPYEQYF. The variable domain in full, with the rest retrieved from reference TRBV13 and TRBJ2-7, is AAGVIQSPRHLIKEKRETATLKCYPIPRHDTVYWYQQGPGQDPQFLISFYEKMQSDKGSIPDRFSAQQFSDYHSELNMSSLELGDSALYFCASSPSGLAGGPYEQYFGPGTRLTVT.

This clone has a handful of counts. Other DNA sequences in this sample translate to the same CDR3. The J gene is TRBJ1-4, the V gene TRBV5-1; D gene uncertain. Germline CDR1 SGHRS, CDR2 YFSETQ. Trimming removed 0 bases at V and 4 bases at J, with 7 bases between. This CDR3 has 14 residues. The CDR3 coding sequence is TGCGCCAGCAGCTTGGTTCCGGGTAATGAAAAACTGTTTTTT. Amino acids: CASSLVPGNEKLFF.

Points on this clone: Other DNA sequences from this sample encode an identical CDR3 as well. The J gene is TRBJ2-7, the V gene TRBV9; 7 bases are shared with TRBD1. After removal of 2 bases from V and 1 base from J, the junction contained 3 bases not matched to a gene. The germline CDR1 and CDR2 sequences are SGDLS and YYNGEE. The CDR3 has 14 residues. CDR3 loop: CASSVGTDSYEQYF. The CDR3 DNA reads TGTGCCAGCAGCGTGGGGACAGATTCCTACGAGCAGTACTTC.

CDR3 sequence (DNA): TGTGCCAGCAGTTACAGGGGTTTGAACACTGAAGCTTTCTTT. Protein: CASSYRGLNTEAFF. The V call is TRBV28, the J call TRBJ1-1; 7 bases map to TRBD1. The CDR3 spans 14 residues. The germline V gene encodes CDR1 MDHEN and CDR2 SYDVKM. J gave up 0 bases and V 4 bases, and 2 bases lay outside the gene matches.

The sample holds one count of this clone. Additional DNA sequences in this sample encode the identical CDR3. This chain uses TRBV9 with TRBJ2-7, with D possibly matching TRBD2 (5 bases). The germline gives CDR1 SGDLS, CDR2 YYNGEE. The CDR3 has 12 residues. V gave up 4 bases and J gave up 1 base, with 6 bases separating them. CDR3 region: CASSRDSYEQYF. CDR3 nucleotide sequence: TGTGCCAGCAGCCGGGATTCCTACGAGCAGTACTTC.

The sample holds one count of this clone. The chain uses TRBV25-1 and TRBJ2-3; D not resolved. Trimming removed 5 bases from V and 0 bases from J, with 18 bases in between. The CDR3 covers 17 residues. Per germline, CDR1 MGHDK and CDR2 SYGVNS. The CDR3 DNA reads as TGTGCCAGCAGTACAAAATGGCCCCCCTCTAGCACAGATACGCAGTATTTT. This translates into CASSTKWPPSSTDTQYF.

The chain has TRBV6-1 and TRBJ1-1, with a possible D match to TRBD1 (5 bases). This CDR3 region has 14 residues. Germline V gives CDR1 MNHNS, CDR2 SASEGT. V was cut by 7 bases and J by 1 base, with 13 bases left in between. The CDR3 reads CASTELGGNTEAFF. In DNA form, the CDR3 reads TGTGCCAGCACCGAGTTGGGGGGGAACACTGAAGCTTTCTTT.

The J gene is TRBJ2-2, the V gene TRBV5-6; D uncertain. The CDR3 spans 13 residues. V was trimmed by 2 bases and J by 7 bases, leaving 9 bases between them. Germline CDR1 is SGHDT and CDR2 is YYEEEE. CDR3 nucleotides: TGTGCCAGCAGCTTCAAGGAGATCGGGGAGCTGTTTTTT. As protein: CASSFKEIGELFF.

For the CDR3, the DNA is TGTGCCAGCAGCGTCGGACGCGGACGCGGAGATACGCAGTATTTT. It yields the protein CASSVGRGRGDTQYF. The chain couples TRBV9 to TRBJ2-3; D gene unclear. CDR3 length: 15 amino acids. Trimming left V 2 bases short and J 5 bases short, with 15 bases between. The germline gives CDR1 SGDLS, CDR2 YYNGEE.

The rearrangement uses TRBV11-3 and TRBJ1-2, with 8 nucleotides matching TRBD1. J gave up 4 bases and V 0 bases, and 10 bases lay outside the gene matches. Germline V gives CDR1 SGHNT, CDR2 YENEEA. This CDR3 has 17 amino acids. The CDR3 DNA is TGTGCCAGCAGCTTAGATGAGCCCAGGGGGCGCATCTATGGCTACACCTTC. It is translated as CASSLDEPRGRIYGYTF.

CDR3 sequence (DNA): TGTGCCAGCAGGCCACAGGGGGCGAGCACAGATACGCAGTATTTT. It translates to CASRPQGASTDTQYF. The V and J genes are TRBV7-9 and TRBJ2-3; 9 bases map to TRBD1. V lost 6 bases and J lost 0; bases outside the gene matches: 4. This CDR3 spans 15 amino acids. Germline V CDR1 and CDR2: SEHNR, FQNEAQ (reference sequence).

The chain couples TRBV30 to TRBJ2-7, with TRBD1 identical over 10 bases. Looked up from germline, CDR1 is GTSNPN and CDR2 is SVGIG (reference sequence). J gave up 3 bases and V 2 bases, and 4 bases lay outside the gene matches. The CDR3 has 14 residues. The CDR3: CAWSSGQGIYEQYF. DNA of the CDR3: TGTGCCTGGAGTTCGGGACAGGGGATCTACGAGCAGTACTTC.

This clone appeared a few times. Within the sample, other DNA sequences also encode this same CDR3. The chain links TRBV6-5 to TRBJ2-7; 10 bases map to TRBD2. Germline V lookup: CDR1 MNHEY, CDR2 SVGAGI. The junction had 0 bases not matched to a gene; V was cut back by 0 bases and J by 7 bases. There are 13 residues in the CDR3. In DNA, the CDR3 is TGTGCCAGCAGTTACTCACTAGCGGGAGAGCAGTACTTC. This codes for CASSYSLAGEQYF.

Turning to this clone: It may be a read error: a sequence one base away is much more abundant. The sample carries other DNA sequences with the same CDR3. The J gene is TRBJ2-7, the V gene TRBV4-1; 7 bases line up with TRBD1. Germline-derived CDR1 and CDR2 are MGHRA and YSYEKL. The CDR3 totals 13 residues. V was pared by 3 bases and J by 3 bases, with 2 bases of the junction left unmatched. For the CDR3, the DNA is TGCGCCAGCAGCCAGTACAGGGGCTACGAGCAGTACTTC. Protein product: CASSQYRGYEQYF.